The clone carrying this TCR beta chain was observed a handful of times. Then a second PCR, running about 6 to 12 cycles, was carried out with a sample-barcoded 5' primer and a J-beta primer mix. Via MiXCR, TCRdb re-called the 5' RACE reads, giving one row per CDR3 protein. This sample carries 1.5 million to 2 million distinct CDR3 sequences, less than 50% of them seen once, and the ten largest clones take roughly 2.1%. The sample originates from a study of blood T cells in healthy people across ages. CDR3 length equals 13 residues. CDR1 is MGHDK, CDR2 SYGVNS, per germline. Between the trimmed V and J ends, which lost 6 bases and 4 bases, there was a span of 12 bases.

Material for sequencing was blood. The receptor's source is a woman in her 40s in good health. The chain has TRBV25-1 and TRBJ2-5; tentative D call: TRBD2 (6 bases). In nucleotides, the CDR3 is TGTGCCAGCAGGCGGGGAGAAAGAGAGACCCAGTACTTC. This codes for CASRRGERETQYF.